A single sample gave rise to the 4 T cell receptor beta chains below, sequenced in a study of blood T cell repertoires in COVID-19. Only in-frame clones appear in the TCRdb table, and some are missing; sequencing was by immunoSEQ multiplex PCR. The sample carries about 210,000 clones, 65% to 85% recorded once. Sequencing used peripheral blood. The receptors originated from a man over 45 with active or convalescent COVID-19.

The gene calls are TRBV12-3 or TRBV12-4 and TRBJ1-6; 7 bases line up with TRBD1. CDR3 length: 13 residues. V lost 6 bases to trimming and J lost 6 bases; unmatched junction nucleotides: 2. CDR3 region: CASSRQGNSPLHF. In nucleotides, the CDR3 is TGTGCCAGCAGCCGACAGGGTAATTCACCCCTCCACTTT.

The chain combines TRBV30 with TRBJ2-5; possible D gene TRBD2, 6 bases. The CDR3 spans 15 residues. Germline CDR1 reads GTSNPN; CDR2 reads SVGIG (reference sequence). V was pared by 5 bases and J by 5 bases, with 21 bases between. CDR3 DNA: TGTGCCTGGTCCCCCCTCCAGGGAGGAGGGGAGACCCAGTACTTC. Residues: CAWSPLQGGGETQYF.

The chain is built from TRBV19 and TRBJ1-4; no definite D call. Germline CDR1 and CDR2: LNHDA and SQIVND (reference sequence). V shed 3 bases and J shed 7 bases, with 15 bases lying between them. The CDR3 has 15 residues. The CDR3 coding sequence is TGTGCCAGTAGTATTGGTGCAGGCGACATTGAAAAACTGTTTTTT. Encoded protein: CASSIGAGDIEKLFF.

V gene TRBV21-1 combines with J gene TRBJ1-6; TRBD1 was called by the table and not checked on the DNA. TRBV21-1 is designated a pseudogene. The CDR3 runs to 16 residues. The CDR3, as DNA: TGTGCCAGCGGAACAGGAAGCAGGAGAGGCAATTCACCCCTCCACTTT. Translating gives CASGTGSRRGNSPLHF.